These 26 T cell receptor beta chains were sequenced from one sample in a study of T cells in women clearing cervical HPV infection. Generated by immunoSEQ multiplex PCR, the TCRdb table keeps only in-frame clones and is missing some. The clone table shows some 20,000 clones, with the ten largest holding approximately 15%. The sequencing sample was made of blood buffy coat. These receptors all come from a woman between 18 and 70 years old with a cervical HPV16 infection that either progressed to CIN3+ or cleared (not recorded which).

Note on this clone: The read halts 3 residues ahead of the CDR3 end, with the missing end drawn from the germline J gene. The chain recombines TRBV10-1 with TRBJ2-3; 7 bases align to TRBD2. Germline loops: CDR1 WNHNN, CDR2 SYGVQD (reference sequence). This CDR3 is built from 17 residues. CDR3 bases read: TGCGCCAGACTTTTCCCTGGGGGGGATCAGTACCAAGAGACG. Protein product: CARLFPGGDQYQET. The full CDR3 reads CARLFPGGDQYQETQYF.

The CDR3 here is CASSPRQGLEETQYF. CDR3 bases read: TGCGCCAGCAGCCCTCGCCAAGGGCTGGAAGAGACC. The J gene is TRBJ2-5, the V gene TRBV5-1; D call uncertain. The read ends 3 residues before the CDR3 terminus; that terminus is restored from the germline J gene. The germline V gene encodes CDR1 SGHRS and CDR2 YFSETQ. The CDR3 has 15 amino acids. V dropped 4 bases and J dropped 3 bases, with 16 bases sitting between them.

Comment on this clone: With the read ending 3 residues before the CDR3 end, the germline J gene is used to fill in that end. The J gene is TRBJ1-6, the V gene TRBV20-1; 7 nucleotides line up with TRBD1. From germline, CDR1 is DFQATT and CDR2 SNEGSKA (reference sequence). This CDR3 contains 14 residues. V dropped 6 bases and J dropped 10; count of bases not matched to a gene: 12. The CDR3 reads CSATKDRVGSPLHF. The sequenced part of the CDR3 DNA is TGCAGTGCCACGAAAGACAGGGTGGGGTCACCC.

With respect to this clone: The sequence runs out 3 residues before the end of the CDR3; the remainder is reconstructed from the germline J gene. The gene calls are TRBV2 and TRBJ1-2, with a weak D call TRBD1 (6 bases). Germline loops: CDR1 SNHLY, CDR2 FYNNEI. V was shortened by 10 bases and J by 4 bases, with 16 bases between the two germline ends. This CDR3 has 13 residues. The CDR3 sequence: CATRGGVGYGYTF. Partial CDR3 DNA: TGTGCCACTAGGGGGGGGGTGGGCTATGGC.

On this clone itself: A junction boundary mismatches the germline segment, possibly from a read error. Read sequence stops 3 residues before the CDR3 end, and the germline J gene provides the missing end. The chain has TRBV10-3 and TRBJ1-2; 9 positions agree with TRBD1. Germline CDR1 is ENHRY and CDR2 is SYGVKD. CDR3 length: 14 amino acids. Incomplete CDR3 DNA: TGTGCCAACAGTCGGGACAGGGATTCTCATGGC. Its translation: CANSRDRDSHG. The whole CDR3 region reads CANSRDRDSHGYTF.

A remark on this clone: From the germline J gene comes the end of the CDR3, since the read stops 3 residues before it. V and J are TRBV5-4 and TRBJ1-2, with TRBD1 identical over 7 bases. Germline-derived CDR1 and CDR2 are SGHNT and YYREEE (reference sequence). The trim removed 4 bases at V and 4 bases at J, leaving 7 bases unmatched. The CDR3 runs to 14 residues. The CDR3 DNA, read in part, is TGTGCCAGCAGCGCACAGGACAGGACCTATGGC. Translation gives CASSAQDRTYG. The full CDR3 protein reads CASSAQDRTYGYTF. The variable domain in full, completed from reference TRBV5-4 and TRBJ1-2, reads ETGVTQSPTHLIKTRGQQVTLRCSSQSGHNTVSWYQQALGQGPQFIFQYYREEENGRGNFPPRFSGLQFPNYSSELNVNALELDDSALYLCASSAQDRTYGYTFGSGTRLTVV.

CDR3 protein: CAWSVETGINQPQHF. CDR3 DNA, as far as it was read: TGTGCCTGGAGTGTAGAGACAGGAATTAATCAGCCC. This sequence joins TRBV30 and TRBJ1-5; weak D call: TRBD1 (6 bases). The DNA ends 3 residues before the CDR3 does, and the rest of the CDR3 is filled in from the germline J gene. V was clipped by 0 bases and J by 4 bases, with 13 bases between them. From germline, CDR1 is GTSNPN and CDR2 SVGIG (reference sequence). This CDR3 comprises 15 residues.

Concerning this clone itself: Compared with germline, one end of the junction differs, possibly owing to a read error. The CDR3 extends 3 residues past the end of the read, so its final part is completed from the germline J gene. The identical CDR3 is also encoded by other nucleotide sequences in the sample. The V gene is TRBV7-7, the J gene TRBJ2-2; 8 bases map to TRBD2. Germline values: CDR1 SSHAT, CDR2 FNYEAQ (reference sequence). The CDR3 is 15 amino acids. The chain's CDR3 is CASSLSGSLTGELFF. The sequenced part of the CDR3 DNA is TGTGCCAGTAGCTTAAGCGGGAGTCTAACCGGTGAG. Full variable domain (remainder filled in from reference TRBV7-7 and TRBJ2-2): GAGVSQSPRYKVTKRGQDVTLRCDPISSHATLYWYQQALGQGPEFLTYFNYEAQPDKSGLPSDRFSAERPEGSISTLTIQRTEQRDSAMYRCASSLSGSLTGELFFGEGSRLTVL.

Regarding this clone: The read ends 3 residues early relative to the CDR3; the germline J gene fills the gap. The rearrangement links TRBV6-1 to TRBJ1-2; TRBD1 agrees at 8 bases. Germline CDR1 is MNHNS and CDR2 is SASEGT. The CDR3 runs 13 residues. CDR3 sequence: CASSENRDRGYTF. CDR3 DNA, as far as it was read: TGTGCCAGCAGTGAAAACCGGGACAGGGGC.

Frequency places this clone as medium-sized (0.01 to 0.1%). The read ends 3 residues before the CDR3 terminus; that terminus is restored from the germline J gene. The chain combines TRBV6-2 or TRBV6-3 with TRBJ2-5, with TRBD2 matching 10 bases. Germline V gene lookup returns CDR1 MNHEY and CDR2 SVGEGT. The CDR3 has 15 amino acids. J was trimmed by 1 base and V by 7 bases; bases with no gene match: 6. The CDR3 here is CASNVLAGVQETQYF. The CDR3 DNA, read in part, is TGTGCCAGCAATGTCCTAGCGGGGGTCCAAGAGACC.

Concerning this clone: The read stops 3 residues short of the end of the CDR3; the missing end is completed from the germline J gene. This chain connects TRBV30 to TRBJ2-5; possible D gene TRBD1, 6 bases. Germline values: CDR1 GTSNPN, CDR2 SVGIG (reference sequence). The CDR3 contains 13 residues. V lost 2 bases to trimming and J lost 6 bases, with 13 bases between them. CDR3 bases read: TGTGCCTGGAGTACAGGGTCGGCGAAGACC. It codes for CAWSTGSAKT. The complete CDR3 protein is CAWSTGSAKTQYF.

With respect to this clone: The missing CDR3 end, 3 residues past where the read stops, is filled in from the germline J gene. The chain has TRBV11-3 and TRBJ1-4, with D perhaps TRBD1 (6 bases). The V and J ends lost 5 bases and 4 bases respectively, with 14 bases between them. Germline CDR1 and CDR2: SGHNT and YENEEA. CDR3 length: 15 residues. CDR3: CASSLTHRDNEKLFF. The sequenced part of the CDR3 DNA is TGTGCCAGCAGCCTCACCCACAGGGATAATGAAAAA.

Comment on this clone: The observed sequence ends 3 residues before the CDR3 terminus, with the missing tail filled in from the germline J gene. Other DNA sequences in this sample translate to the same CDR3. The chain has TRBV19 and TRBJ2-5, with 8 bases identical to TRBD1. This CDR3 comprises 15 residues. Germline V gene lookup returns CDR1 LNHDA and CDR2 SQIVND (reference sequence). Unmatched junction bases numbered 8, after V lost 4 bases and J lost 4 bases. CDR3 region: CASSRAGQGGETQYF. CDR3 DNA (partial): TGTGCCAGTAGTAGGGCCGGACAGGGCGGAGAGACC.

A remark on this clone: The read terminates 3 residues before the CDR3 end, so the remaining end is supplied by the germline J gene. The chain carries TRBV19 and TRBJ2-2; the D is unclear. V lost 7 bases and J 0 bases, leaving 6 bases between the germline ends. This CDR3 is 13 amino acids long. Germline V gene lookup returns CDR1 LNHDA and CDR2 SQIVND (reference sequence). CDR3 DNA (partial): TGTGCCAGTAATCCCTCGAACACCGGGGAG. Encoded protein: CASNPSNTGE. The full-length CDR3 reads as CASNPSNTGELFF.

With regard to this clone: The read comes to an end 3 residues before the CDR3 does, leaving the germline J gene to fill in the end. V is TRBV30 and J is TRBJ2-7, with TRBD2 matching 10 bases. The CDR3 extends over 15 amino acids. J gave up 6 bases and V 3 bases, and 11 bases lay outside the gene matches. Germline values: CDR1 GTSNPN, CDR2 SVGIG (reference sequence). The CDR3 bases that were read are TGTGCCTGGAGAAAGGGGGAGCGGGGGGGTGGCGAG. Translation: CAWRKGERGGGE. In full, the CDR3 is CAWRKGERGGGEQYF. Supplemented by reference TRBV30 and TRBJ2-7, the full variable domain reads SQTIHQWPATLVQPVGSPLSLECTVEGTSNPNLYWYRQAAGRGLQLLFYSVGIGQISSEVPQNLSASRPQDRQFILSSKKLLLSDSGFYLCAWRKGERGGGEQYFGPGTRLTVT.

A remark on this clone: Read sequence stops 3 residues before the CDR3 end, and the germline J gene provides the missing end. The chain uses TRBV5-1 and TRBJ1-6, with 9 bases fitting TRBD1. This CDR3 contains 14 residues. Germline loops: CDR1 SGHRS, CDR2 YFSETQ. J gave up 9 bases and V 1 base, and 2 bases lay outside the gene matches. The CDR3 region is CASSLTGGVSPLHF. The DNA read from the CDR3 is TGCGCCAGCAGCTTGACAGGGGGCGTTTCACCC.

With regard to this clone: The read terminates 3 residues ahead of where the CDR3 ends, so the germline J gene completes it. This sequence joins TRBV7-6 and TRBJ2-5; D not certain. V dropped 2 bases and J dropped 4 bases, with 17 bases sitting between them. CDR3 length: 16 amino acids. Germline lookup yields CDR1 SGHVS and CDR2 FNYEAQ. Incomplete CDR3 DNA: TGTGCCAGCAGCTTATTTCAGTTCAAGAGAGGAGAGACC. Its translation is CASSLFQFKRGET. The CDR3 as a whole reads CASSLFQFKRGETQYF. Looking up the rest from reference TRBV7-6 and TRBJ2-5 gives the full variable domain: GAGVSQSPRYKVTKRGQDVALRCDPISGHVSLYWYRQALGQGPEFLTYFNYEAQQDKSGLPNDRFSAERPEGSISTLTIQRTEQRDSAMYRCASSLFQFKRGETQYFGPGTRLLVL.

As regards this clone: Sequencing ends 3 residues short of the CDR3 end; the germline J gene provides the rest. V is TRBV11-2 and J is TRBJ2-3, with D tentatively TRBD2 (5 bases). The length of the CDR3 is 15 residues. CDR1 is SGHAT, CDR2 FQNNGV, per germline. Trimming took 0 bases from V and 0 from J, leaving 7 bases between them. CDR3 bases read: TGTGCCAGCAGCTTAGATCAGCGGAGCACAGATACG. Translation: CASSLDQRSTDT. The entire CDR3 is CASSLDQRSTDTQYF.

A note on this clone: From the germline J gene comes the end of the CDR3, since the read stops 3 residues before it. The chain uses TRBV5-1 and TRBJ1-1; 9 bases align to TRBD1. Unmatched junction bases numbered 5, after V lost 4 bases and J lost 4 bases. This CDR3 is 14 amino acids long. The V gene's germline CDR1 is SGHRS and CDR2 YFSETQ. The part of the CDR3 DNA that was read is TGCGCCAGCAGCGTACAGGGGGCGTCCACTGAA. Protein product: CASSVQGASTE. The CDR3 as a whole reads CASSVQGASTEAFF.

As regards this clone: The read ends 3 residues shy of where the CDR3 ends; the end is completed using the germline J gene. J is TRBJ2-1 and V is TRBV20-1; 9 bases are shared with TRBD2. CDR3 length equals 16 residues. Losses at the gene ends were 1 base for V and 0 bases for J; bases not matched to a gene: 4. The germline V gene has CDR1 DFQATT and CDR2 SNEGSKA (reference sequence). The CDR3 protein is CSARGVSGSSYNEQFF. CDR3 bases read: TGCAGTGCTAGAGGGGTTAGCGGGAGCTCCTACAATGAG.

In regard to this clone: The read comes to an end 3 residues before the CDR3 does, leaving the germline J gene to fill in the end. The rearrangement links TRBV2 to TRBJ2-1; possibly TRBD1 for D (7 bases). The CDR3 length is 18 residues. CDR1 and CDR2 from the germline V gene are SNHLY and FYNNEI. V was shortened by 3 bases and J by 2 bases, with 20 bases between the two germline ends. The CDR3: CASSELSGQGEAYNEQFF. CDR3 bases read: TGTGCCAGCAGTGAGCTAAGCGGGCAGGGGGAGGCCTACAATGAG.

Concerning this clone itself: The read ends 3 residues early relative to the CDR3; the germline J gene fills the gap. The chain links TRBV20-1 to TRBJ1-1; a weak D match, TRBD1 (6 bases). Looked up from germline, CDR1 is DFQATT and CDR2 is SNEGSKA (reference sequence). V shed 5 bases and J shed 1 base, with 17 bases lying between them. This CDR3 is 15 amino acids long. CDR3 DNA (partial): TGCAGTGCTCAAACGGGACAAACAGAGAACACTGAA. Its translation is CSAQTGQTENTE. From start to end, the CDR3 is CSAQTGQTENTEAFF.

On this clone itself: Sequence at one end of the junction differs from germline and may be a read error. The read halts 3 residues ahead of the CDR3 end, with the missing end drawn from the germline J gene. The chain combines TRBV4-2 with TRBJ2-1; TRBD1 might be the D (5 bases). This CDR3 is 17 amino acids long. In germline, CDR1 is LGHNA, CDR2 YNFKEQ. CDR3 bases read: TGCGCCAGCAGCCAAGAGGCTTTCTATGCAGGGTTAGGTGAG. Its protein product is CASSQEAFYAGLGE. The full CDR3 is CASSQEAFYAGLGEQFF.

The CDR3 bases that were read are TGTGCCAGCAGCTTAGTACGGGGGGAAGAGACC. Encoded protein: CASSLVRGEET. From start to end, the CDR3 is CASSLVRGEETQYF. This chain links TRBV7-2 with TRBJ2-5; 7 bases agree with TRBD2. Coverage ceases 3 residues before the CDR3 finishes, and the germline J gene fills in the end. The V and J ends lost 1 base and 3 bases, in that order; junction bases with no gene match: 2. From germline, CDR1 is SGHTA and CDR2 FQGNSA. The CDR3 loop spans 14 amino acids.

To note about this clone: The read gets to within 3 residues of the CDR3 end, and the germline J gene fills in the rest. The V and J genes are TRBV14 and TRBJ1-3; D is undetermined. Germline V lookup: CDR1 SGHDN, CDR2 FVKESK. V was cut by 3 bases and J by 0 bases, with 12 bases left in between. This CDR3 region has 16 residues. CDR3 sequence reads: CASSHPGRDSGNTIYF. The CDR3 bases that were read are TGTGCCAGCAGCCATCCGGGGAGAGACTCTGGAAACACC.

With regard to this clone: The DNA ends 3 residues before the CDR3 does, and the rest of the CDR3 is filled in from the germline J gene. V is TRBV18 and J is TRBJ1-2; D is ambiguous. CDR1 and CDR2 (germline): KGHSH, LQKENI. The CDR3 runs to 14 residues. The sequenced part of the CDR3 DNA is TGTGCCAGCTCACGACTAGCGGCATACAATGAC. Its translation is CASSRLAAYND. The entire CDR3 is CASSRLAAYNDYTF.